The 9 T cell receptor beta chains given below trace back to one sample, sequenced in a study of blood T cells in healthy people across ages. Through a sample-barcoded 5' primer and a J-beta primer mix, a second PCR was run for roughly 7 to 12 cycles. Via MiXCR, TCRdb re-called the 5' RACE reads, giving one row per CDR3 protein. The sample records 750,000 to 950,000 distinct CDR3 sequences, 50% to 65% being singletons. The sequenced sample was blood. All receptors come from an older man in good health.

J is TRBJ2-4 and V is TRBV5-5, with 8 bases fitting TRBD2. The CDR3 consists of 16 residues. Losses at the gene ends were 2 bases for V and 0 bases for J; bases not matched to a gene: 4. The germline V gene encodes CDR1 SGHKS and CDR2 YYEKEE (reference sequence). This chain's CDR3 is CASSFRGGLAKNIQYF. CDR3 nucleotides: TGTGCCAGCAGCTTCCGGGGGGGCTTAGCCAAAAACATTCAGTACTTC.

The gene calls are TRBV20-1 and TRBJ1-2; D uncertain. Germline-derived CDR1 and CDR2 are DFQATT and SNEGSKA (reference sequence). V shed 1 base and J shed 8 bases, with 17 bases lying between them. The CDR3 is 14 residues long. The CDR3 region is CSARGPAPEGGYTF. The DNA for the CDR3 is TGCAGTGCTAGAGGACCGGCGCCTGAGGGCGGCTACACCTTC.

The chain carries TRBV11-2 and TRBJ2-2; 7 nucleotides line up with TRBD2. CDR3 size: 15 residues. Germline CDR1 and CDR2: SGHAT and FQNNGV. The V segment lost 5 bases and the J segment 3 bases; nucleotides outside the gene matches: 6. Here the CDR3 DNA reads TGTGCCAGCAGCCTGAGCGGGAAGGACACCGGGGAGCTGTTTTTT. It yields the protein CASSLSGKDTGELFF.

CDR3 loop: CASSLGGGRGEQFF. The CDR3 DNA reads as TGTGCCAGCAGTCTCGGGGGAGGGAGGGGTGAGCAGTTCTTC. The chain employs TRBV2 and TRBJ2-1; 7 positions agree with TRBD2. V lost 5 bases and J lost 9; bases outside the gene matches: 10. Germline CDR1 is SNHLY and CDR2 is FYNNEI. This CDR3 has 14 amino acids.

J is TRBJ1-2 and V is TRBV20-1; 9 bases map to TRBD1. The CDR3 has 13 amino acids. Germline values: CDR1 DFQATT, CDR2 SNEGSKA (reference sequence). V lost 5 bases to trimming and J lost 4 bases; unmatched junction nucleotides: 5. This CDR3 is CSAFTGGSYGYTF. DNA for the CDR3: TGCAGTGCTTTCACAGGGGGCAGCTATGGCTACACCTTC.

This rearrangement joins TRBV20-1 to TRBJ2-7; 13 bases align to TRBD2. The CDR3 covers 16 residues. In germline, CDR1 is DFQATT, CDR2 SNEGSKA (reference sequence). The J segment lost 4 bases and the V segment lost 5 bases, leaving 11 bases of the junction unmatched. CDR3 residues: CSARTSGSRRVYEQYF. The CDR3 nucleotides read TGCAGTGCTCGGACTAGCGGGAGTAGACGGGTTTACGAGCAGTACTTC.

The chain couples TRBV20-1 to TRBJ2-4; either TRBD1 or TRBD2 may fit D (5 bases each). Trimming shortened V by 6 bases and J by 2 bases, and 20 bases separated the two germline ends. The CDR3 has 16 residues. CDR1 DFQATT and CDR2 SNEGSKA come from the germline V gene (reference sequence). CDR3 amino acids: CSAEKQGVESKNIQYF. In DNA form, the CDR3 reads TGCAGTGCCGAAAAGCAGGGAGTAGAGTCCAAAAACATTCAGTACTTC.

The gene calls are TRBV6-5 and TRBJ1-2, with D tentatively TRBD1 (6 bases). The CDR3 is 15 residues long. V was cut by 3 bases and J by 2 bases, with 13 bases left in between. Germline CDR1 and CDR2: MNHEY and SVGAGI. The CDR3 here is CASSYLTGPNYGYTF. In DNA form, the CDR3 reads TGTGCCAGCAGTTATTTGACAGGTCCAAACTATGGCTACACCTTC.

V gene TRBV5-1 combines with J gene TRBJ1-1, with D perhaps matching TRBD1 (5 bases). V was cut by 5 bases and J by 0 bases, with 14 bases left in between. The CDR3 runs 15 residues. Germline V lookup: CDR1 SGHRS, CDR2 YFSETQ. The DNA for the CDR3 is TGCGCCAGCAGTTGGTGGGGACTACTGAACACTGAAGCTTTCTTT. Protein sequence: CASSWWGLLNTEAFF. The variable domain in full, with the rest retrieved from reference TRBV5-1 and TRBJ1-1, is KAGVTQTPRYLIKTRGQQVTLSCSPISGHRSVSWYQQTPGQGLQFLFEYFSETQRNKGNFPGRFSGRQFSNSRSEMNVSTLELGDSALYLCASSWWGLLNTEAFFGQGTRLTVV.